The rows below give T cell receptor beta chains drawn from one sample of a study of T cell responses to AZD1222 COVID-19 vaccine. Sequencing used immunoSEQ multiplex PCR; TCRdb keeps in-frame clones, though not all of them. The sample carries about 150,000 clones, approximately 87% recorded once. The sequencing here drew on peripheral blood, taken 28 days after the second AZD1222 dose. These receptors originate from an adult who received the AZD1222 COVID-19 vaccine. CDR3s include the opening cysteine and the closing phenylalanine or tryptophan. Each record gives: CDR3 length, D gene, J gene, clone size, V gene, CDR3 DNA, CDR3 protein. D genes are given only for firm matches. Clone size is shown for a subset of rows, as once, few, many or a class of expanded clone.

13 | . | TRBJ1-5 | once | TRBV19 | TGTGCCAGTAGTCGACAGGTTGCGGAGCCCCAGCATTTT | CASSRQVAEPQHF
13 | TRBD1 | TRBJ2-7 | . | TRBV7-2 | TGTGCCAGCAGCCTGACAGGGACCTACGAGCAGTACTTC | CASSLTGTYEQYF
15 | . | TRBJ2-5 | . | TRBV27 | TGTGCCAGCAGTCCTTCGGACCACTACGAAGAGACCCAGTACTTC | CASSPSDHYEETQYF
13 | . | TRBJ2-1 | . | TRBV4-3 | TGCGCCAGCAGCCTAAGTCTGTCCAATGAGCAGTTCTTC | CASSLSLSNEQFF
12 | TRBD1 | TRBJ2-1 | . | TRBV29-1 | TGCAGCCCGGGACAGCTCTACAATGAGCAGTTCTTC | CSPGQLYNEQFF
16 | . | TRBJ1-2 | few | TRBV4-2 | TGTGCCAGCAGCCAGTCCACTCGGGGGGAGGGCTATGGCTACACCTTC | CASSQSTRGEGYGYTF
16 | . | TRBJ2-1 | . | TRBV4-3 | TGCGCCAGCAGCCAAGATTCCAGGTCCTATAACAATGAGCAGTTCTTC | CASSQDSRSYNNEQFF
15 | . | TRBJ2-2 | . | TRBV24-1 | TGTGCCACCAGTGATTTGCTGGGGGAAACCGGGGAGCTGTTTTTT | CATSDLLGETGELFF
18 | . | TRBJ2-3 | . | TRBV7-9 | TGTGCCAGCAGCCCCGAGAGGGGGGGGCGGAAATACACAGATACGCAGTATTTT | CASSPERGGRKYTDTQYF
15 | TRBD1 | TRBJ1-5 | once | TRBV5-6 | TGTGCCAGCAGCTTGGGACAGGGTAGCAATCAGCCCCAGCATTTT | CASSLGQGSNQPQHF
16 | TRBD2 | TRBJ2-7 | . | TRBV28 | TGTGCCAGCAGTTTATTAGTCGCGGGAGGGGCCTACGAGCAGTACTTC | CASSLLVAGGAYEQYF
15 | . | TRBJ1-5 | . | TRBV3-1/TRBV3-2 | TGTGCCAGCAGCCAAGATAATCTGATATCGCAGCCCCAGCATTTT | CASSQDNLISQPQHF
12 | TRBD1 | TRBJ1-2 | once | TRBV7-2 | TGTGCCAGCAGCCGGACAGGGCTGAGCTACACCTTC | CASSRTGLSYTF
14 | . | TRBJ1-4 | few | TRBV27 | TGTGCCAGCAGTTTATCAAGACAGAATGAAAAACTGTTTTTT | CASSLSRQNEKLFF
14 | . | TRBJ1-4 | . | TRBV3-1/TRBV3-2 | TGTGCCAGCAGCCTACGACGGGGAAATGAAAAACTGTTTTTT | CASSLRRGNEKLFF
14 | TRBD2 | TRBJ2-7 | . | TRBV6-1 | TGTGCCAGCAGTGAGAGCGGGAGGGATTACGAGCAGTACTTC | CASSESGRDYEQYF
16 | . | TRBJ2-2 | . | TRBV7-3 | TGTGCCAGCAGCCCCATTAACGCTCGTAACACCGGGGAGCTGTTTTTT | CASSPINARNTGELFF
15 | . | TRBJ2-1 | . | TRBV24-1 | TGTGCCACCAGTGATCAGCCGTCGAGGGGTTCGGGGGAGTTCTTC | CATSDQPSRGSGEFF
15 | TRBD2 | TRBJ2-7 | . | TRBV10-1 | TGCGCCAGCAGGCCCGGGAAGCGGGAATCCTACGAGCAGTACTTC | CASRPGKRESYEQYF
16 | . | TRBJ2-3 | . | TRBV28 | TGTGCCAGCAGTCCATGGGACGGAGTTTCCACAGATACGCAGTATTTT | CASSPWDGVSTDTQYF
14 | TRBD1 | TRBJ2-2 | . | TRBV29-1 | TGCAGCGTCGGACAGGGGGCGAACACCGGGGAGCTGTTTTTT | CSVGQGANTGELFF
14 | . | TRBJ1-1 | . | TRBV5-1 | TGCGCCAGCAGCCCGGGGGCGGGGAACACTGAAGCTTTCTTT | CASSPGAGNTEAFF
14 | . | TRBJ1-1 | . | TRBV10-1 | TGCGCCAGCAGCGGGGGAGGGAGTAACACTGAAGCTTTCTTT | CASSGGGSNTEAFF
16 | . | TRBJ1-6 | few | TRBV5-1 | TGCGCCAGCAGCTTGGTCACGCAGAACTATAATTCACCCCTCCACTTT | CASSLVTQNYNSPLHF
11 | . | TRBJ2-1 | . | TRBV20-1 | TGCAGTGCTACCGGAGTAGGTGAGCAGTTCTTC | CSATGVGEQFF
16 | TRBD1 | TRBJ2-2 | . | TRBV11-1 | TGTGCCAGCAGCGCCCCCCGGGACAGGGGGTCCGGGGAGCTGTTTTTT | CASSAPRDRGSGELFF
14 | TRBD1 | TRBJ1-1 | . | TRBV7-2 | TGTGCCAGCAGCTTAGGAGCAGGGGGCTCTGAAGCTTTCTTT | CASSLGAGGSEAFF
12 | . | TRBJ1-1 | . | TRBV25-1 | TGTGCCAGCAGTGGGGTGGGGACTGAAGCTTTCTTT | CASSGVGTEAFF
13 | . | TRBJ1-1 | . | TRBV7-2 | TGTGCCAGCAGCCCCCACATGAACACTGAAGCTTTCTTT | CASSPHMNTEAFF
16 | . | TRBJ1-5 | . | TRBV11-2 | TGTGCCAGCAGCTTAGATCTCCCAGGGACCAATCAGCCCCAGCATTTT | CASSLDLPGTNQPQHF
15 | TRBD1 | TRBJ2-2 | once | TRBV7-8 | TGTGCCAGCAGGACCGGGACAGGACAAACCGGGGAGCTGTTTTTT | CASRTGTGQTGELFF
14 | TRBD1 | TRBJ1-1 | . | TRBV6-6 | TGTGCCAGCAGAACGACAGGGGTTCGGACTGAAGCTTTCTTT | CASRTTGVRTEAFF
14 | . | TRBJ2-5 | . | TRBV7-8 | TGTGCCAGCAGCTTAGTTGCCTCCGGCGGCCCCCAGTACTTC | CASSLVASGGPQYF
13 | . | TRBJ1-1 | . | TRBV15 | TGTGCCACCAGCAGAGACAGGGGAACTGAAGCTTTCTTT | CATSRDRGTEAFF
16 | TRBD2 | TRBJ2-1 | . | TRBV5-1 | TGCGCCAGCAGCTTGTTGCGACTAGCGGGTAACAATGAGCAGTTCTTC | CASSLLRLAGNNEQFF
14 | TRBD2 | TRBJ2-7 | once | TRBV10-3 | TGTGCCATCAGTGAGACTAGCGGGAGCTACGAGCAGTACTTC | CAISETSGSYEQYF